The clone carrying this T cell receptor (beta chain) was seen a handful of times. V was clipped by 4 bases and J by 0 bases, with 13 bases between them. The germline gives CDR1 MNHEY, CDR2 SVGAGI. The CDR3 contains 16 residues. The sample comes from a study of T cell changes during pregnancy in multiple sclerosis. Only in-frame clones appear in the TCRdb table, and some are missing; sequencing was by immunoSEQ multiplex PCR. This table has about 47,000 clones, 75% to 90% appearing once. Sequences were derived from CD8+ T cells from peripheral blood mononuclear cells, sampled in the second trimester of pregnancy. The chain employs TRBV6-5 and TRBJ2-1, with a tentative D call TRBD1 (6 bases). This TCR was recovered from a female donor with multiple sclerosis, enrolled in a pregnancy study. The CDR3 loop reads CASSLVQGSSYNEQFF. The CDR3, as DNA: TGTGCCAGCAGTTTAGTTCAGGGGAGCTCCTACAATGAGCAGTTCTTC.